This T cell receptor (beta chain) was retrieved from a study of blood T cell repertoires in COVID-19. The length of the CDR3 is 14 residues. The germline gives CDR1 GTSNPN, CDR2 SVGIG (reference sequence). Trimming removed 3 bases from V and 6 bases from J, with 15 bases in between. TCRdb's copy holds only in-frame clones and misses some; the assay was immunoSEQ multiplex PCR. Among 55,000 to 80,000 clones listed, 89% were seen once. The TCR sequence derives from a man older than 75 with acute or convalescent COVID-19. Input material: peripheral blood. The gene calls are TRBV30 and TRBJ1-5, with D possibly matching TRBD1 (5 bases). CDR3 sequence: CAWRMKGEGQPQHF. DNA for the CDR3: TGTGCCTGGAGGATGAAAGGGGAAGGTCAGCCCCAGCATTTT.